Listed below are T cell receptor beta chains from one sample, sequenced in a study of OX40 agonist ivuxolimab in advanced cancers. The data were produced by immunoSEQ multiplex PCR, yet TCRdb's version contains in-frame clones alone and is incomplete. Altogether approximately 86,000 clones are present, approximately 91% being singletons, with the ten largest covering roughly 0.32%. Here the sequenced sample was CD4+ or CD8+ T cells sorted from blood, taken in a trial of the OX40 agonist ivuxolimab. These receptors were taken from an adult with an advanced solid tumor such as melanoma, head and neck, liver or kidney cancer. Both conserved end residues are part of each CDR3. A D gene is named only where the DNA matches it firmly. Clone size is not always given. Where it is, it says once, few, many or a class for expanded clones.

V gene	clone size	D gene	J gene	CDR3 DNA	CDR3 protein
TRBV28	-	-	TRBJ2-5	TGTGCCAGCACCTCGGCGGGGGCGGGAGAGACCCAGTACTTC	CASTSAGAGETQYF
TRBV11-2	few	-	TRBJ1-5	TGTGCCAGCAGCTCCAAGACACCTACGGTGCCCCAGCATTTT	CASSSKTPTVPQHF
TRBV6-1	-	-	TRBJ2-6	TGTGCCAGCAGTGGGACAGCTGGGGCCAACGTCCTGACTTTC	CASSGTAGANVLTF
TRBV29-1	-	-	TRBJ2-3	TGCAGCGCCCAATTGAGCGGGAAGGGGGCAGATACGCAGTATTTT	CSAQLSGKGADTQYF
TRBV5-4	-	TRBD1	TRBJ2-7	TGTGCCAGCAGCCCGGGACAGAGCTCCTACGAGCAGTACTTC	CASSPGQSSYEQYF
TRBV19	-	-	TRBJ2-4	TGTGCCAGTAGGGGAACGGGCAGTCCCACAAGAGCCAAAAACATTCAGTACTTC	CASRGTGSPTRAKNIQYF
TRBV18	once	-	TRBJ2-6	TGTGCCAGCTCACTCACGGGATTCTCTGGGGCCAACGTCCTGACTTTC	CASSLTGFSGANVLTF
TRBV7-2	-	-	TRBJ1-1	TGTGCCAGCAGCTCCCACGGGCTCGACACTGAAGCTTTCTTT	CASSSHGLDTEAFF
TRBV5-4	-	-	TRBJ1-1	TGTGCCAGCAGGGAGGCTTTCTTT	CASREAFF
TRBV6-5	-	-	TRBJ1-1	TGTGCCAGCAGTTACTCGAATCAGGGGAACACTGAAGCTTTCTTT	CASSYSNQGNTEAFF
TRBV15	once	-	TRBJ2-6	TGTGCCACCAGCAGAGTCCGGAGGGGGGCCAACGTCCTGACTTTC	CATSRVRRGANVLTF